This passage covers 22 T cell receptor beta chains from one sample sequenced in a study of blood T cell repertoires in COVID-19. Profiling relied on immunoSEQ multiplex PCR, and the TCRdb table lists in-frame clones only, not all of them. The sample holds approximately 100,000 clones, under 85% seen once. Sequenced material: peripheral blood. These receptors all stem from a woman in her sixties or seventies with acute or convalescent COVID-19.

This clone has just one count. The chain uses TRBV7-2 and TRBJ2-1; 10 bases align to TRBD2. The germline gives CDR1 SGHTA, CDR2 FQGNSA. V lost 6 bases, J lost 8 bases, and 10 bases stayed unmatched. The CDR3 has 15 residues. The chain's CDR3 is CASRRGAGGQDEQFF. CDR3 DNA sequence: TGTGCCAGCAGGAGAGGAGCGGGGGGGCAGGATGAGCAGTTCTTC. The full variable domain, rest sourced from reference TRBV7-2 and TRBJ2-1, is GAGVSQSPSNKVTEKGKDVELRCDPISGHTALYWYRQSLGQGLEFLIYFQGNSAPDKSGLPSDRFSAERTGGSVSTLTIQRTQQEDSAVYLCASRRGAGGQDEQFFGPGTRLTVL.

The chain links TRBV15 to TRBJ2-2; TRBD1 might be the D (7 bases). Between the trimmed V and J ends, which lost 8 bases and 5 bases, there was a span of 12 bases. Germline loops: CDR1 LNHNV, CDR2 YYDKDF (reference sequence). This CDR3 comprises 13 residues. The CDR3 region has the DNA TGTGCCACCGCGGGACAGCTTACCGGGGAGCTGTTTTTT. Residues: CATAGQLTGELFF.

The V call is TRBV20-1, the J call TRBJ2-1; D is possibly TRBD1 (5 bases). CDR1 DFQATT and CDR2 SNEGSKA come from the germline V gene (reference sequence). This CDR3 spans 11 amino acids. The V end was cut by 2 bases, the J end by 9 bases, with 8 bases between. DNA of the CDR3: TGCAGTGCTAGATCAGGGTCTGAGCAGTTCTTC. It is translated as CSARSGSEQFF.

The V gene is TRBV2, the J gene TRBJ2-5; 9 bases are shared with TRBD1. This CDR3 contains 15 residues. CDR1 and CDR2 (germline): SNHLY, FYNNEI. Trimming took 7 bases from V and 1 from J; bases not matched to a gene: 7. The DNA of the CDR3 is TGTGCCAGCACTAAACAGGGGGCAAGCCAAGAGACCCAGTACTTC. Protein product: CASTKQGASQETQYF.

A few counts support this clone. The chain recombines TRBV29-1 with TRBJ2-1; TRBD1 is a possible D gene (5 bases). The CDR3 is made up of 13 amino acids. Trimming removed 7 bases at V and 6 bases at J, with 16 bases between. The germline gives CDR1 SQVTM, CDR2 ANQGSEA. The CDR3 spells CSARSTEINEQFF. The CDR3, as DNA: TGCAGCGCTCGCTCGACAGAAATCAATGAGCAGTTCTTC.

The chain carries TRBV27 and TRBJ1-4; D is uncertain. The CDR3 is 14 residues long. Per germline, CDR1 MNHEY and CDR2 SMNVEV (reference sequence). The V end was cut by 4 bases, the J end by 4 bases, with 10 bases between. In DNA form, the CDR3 reads TGTGCCAGCAGTTCCCGGGAGGGTAATGAAAAACTGTTTTTT. This codes for CASSSREGNEKLFF.

The CDR3 sequence: CASSVKLDQPQHF. CDR3 in DNA: TGTGCCAGCAGCGTAAAACTTGATCAGCCCCAGCATTTT. V usage is TRBV7-2 and J usage is TRBJ1-5; D is uncertain. Germline loops: CDR1 SGHTA, CDR2 FQGNSA. The V and J ends lost 5 bases and 5 bases respectively, with 10 bases between them. The CDR3 extends over 13 amino acids. Together with reference TRBV7-2 and TRBJ1-5, the CDR3 gives the full variable domain: GAGVSQSPSNKVTEKGKDVELRCDPISGHTALYWYRQSLGQGLEFLIYFQGNSAPDKSGLPSDRFSAERTGGSVSTLTIQRTQQEDSAVYLCASSVKLDQPQHFGDGTRLSIL.

V and J are TRBV5-8 and TRBJ2-1, with 7 bases aligning to TRBD2. The germline CDR1 and CDR2 sequences are SGHTS and YDEGEE. This CDR3 has 18 amino acids. V shed 2 bases, J shed 5 bases, and the junction held 16 bases outside the gene matches. CDR3 sequence (DNA): TGTGCCAGCAGCTTCTGGGGAGCGGGGTCAACCCTAAACAATGAGCAGTTCTTC. Translated: CASSFWGAGSTLNNEQFF.

The V gene is TRBV12-3 or TRBV12-4, the J gene TRBJ1-5; weak D call: TRBD1 (5 bases). The CDR3 is made up of 13 amino acids. The V end was cut by 5 bases, the J end by 7 bases, with 12 bases between. The CDR3 DNA reads as TGTGCCAGCAGTATCGGGGGGAAACAGCCCCAGCATTTT. It codes for CASSIGGKQPQHF.

The chain employs TRBV7-9 and TRBJ2-1, with D hard to call. Germline V gene sequence: CDR1 SEHNR, CDR2 FQNEAQ (reference sequence). The CDR3 runs 15 residues. V dropped 1 base and J dropped 4 bases, with 11 bases sitting between them. CDR3 nucleotides: TGTGCCAGCAGCTTAGGAACGAGTACTTACAATGAGCAGTTCTTC. Protein: CASSLGTSTYNEQFF.

The table lists this clone with a few counts. The chain joins TRBV6-2 or TRBV6-3 to TRBJ2-1; TRBD2 aligns across 11 bases. Germline V CDR1 and CDR2: MNHEY, SVGEGT. CDR3 length equals 15 residues. The ends lost 4 bases at V and 3 bases at J; junction bases unmatched: 2. The CDR3 nucleotides read TGTGCCAGCAGTTCGGGACTAGCGGACTACAATGAGCAGTTCTTC. This encodes CASSSGLADYNEQFF.

This chain connects TRBV28 to TRBJ1-2; 9 bases match TRBD1. The J segment lost 6 bases and the V segment lost 3 bases, leaving 14 bases of the junction unmatched. Per the germline V gene, CDR1 is MDHEN and CDR2 is SYDVKM. The CDR3 has 17 amino acids. CDR3 protein: CASSFRGDRVYVNGYTF. The CDR3 region has the DNA TGTGCCAGCAGTTTTAGAGGGGACAGGGTTTATGTAAATGGCTACACCTTC.

V is TRBV4-2 and J is TRBJ1-5; 11 positions agree with TRBD1. This CDR3 is 14 amino acids long. CDR1 and CDR2 (germline): LGHNA, YNFKEQ. The J segment lost 7 bases and the V segment lost 4 bases, leaving 3 bases of the junction unmatched. CDR3 loop: CASSRTGGWQPQHF. DNA for the CDR3: TGTGCCAGCAGCCGGACAGGGGGCTGGCAGCCCCAGCATTTT.

The rearrangement joins TRBV18 to TRBJ1-2; D is possibly TRBD1 (5 bases). The CDR3 spans 13 residues. Trimming stripped 3 bases from V and 7 bases from J, with 12 bases between. Germline values: CDR1 KGHSH, CDR2 LQKENI. The CDR3 sequence: CASSPETGAGYTF. The CDR3 nucleotides are TGTGCCAGCTCACCGGAGACTGGGGCTGGCTACACCTTC.

This chain connects TRBV11-2 to TRBJ2-1, with D unresolved. The CDR3 sequence is 16 residues long. The V gene's germline CDR1 is SGHAT and CDR2 FQNNGV. V was shortened by 2 bases and J by 1 base, with 12 bases between the two germline ends. Here the CDR3 DNA reads TGTGCCAGCAGCTTAATTCAGTACAAATCCTACAATGAGCAGTTCTTC. Amino acids: CASSLIQYKSYNEQFF.

This clone appeared a single time. The CDR3 DNA is TGTGCCAGCAGCTTCCAGACAGGAACTGAAGCTTTCTTT. As protein: CASSFQTGTEAFF. The gene calls are TRBV5-5 and TRBJ1-1, with a tentative D call TRBD1 (6 bases). The CDR3 is made up of 13 amino acids. Trimming took 2 bases from V and 5 from J, leaving 10 bases between them. The germline V gene encodes CDR1 SGHKS and CDR2 YYEKEE (reference sequence).

CDR3: CATSASWAGSDTQYF. For the CDR3, the DNA is TGTGCCACCAGTGCCTCCTGGGCAGGGTCAGATACGCAGTATTTT. The chain links TRBV24-1 to TRBJ2-3, with D perhaps matching TRBD1 (5 bases). Per the germline V gene, CDR1 is KGHDR and CDR2 is SFDVKD. This CDR3 has 15 residues. The V and J ends lost 5 bases and 4 bases respectively, with 15 bases between them.

The chain joins TRBV16 to TRBJ1-5; TRBD1 agrees at 7 bases. Trimming took 6 bases from V and 8 from J; bases not matched to a gene: 10. CDR1 is KGHSY, CDR2 FQNENV, per germline. This CDR3 region has 14 residues. CDR3 coding DNA: TGTGCCAGCAGTCGACAGGGAGTAGAGGAGCCCCAGCATTTT. Its protein is CASSRQGVEEPQHF.

The gene calls are TRBV5-1 and TRBJ1-1, with 7 bases identical to TRBD1. CDR3 length equals 15 residues. With 0 bases clipped from V and 4 bases from J, the junction kept 6 bases outside the gene matches. CDR1 is SGHRS and CDR2 is YFSETQ in the germline V gene. CDR3 amino acids: CASSLAEGAGTEAFF. In DNA, the CDR3 is TGCGCCAGCAGCTTGGCCGAGGGGGCTGGCACTGAAGCTTTCTTT.

The chain links TRBV23-1 to TRBJ2-7; the D gene is possibly TRBD1 (5 bases). TRBV23-1 is an ORF, with its function uncertain. CDR3 length: 20 amino acids. Trimming stripped 8 bases from V and 5 bases from J, with 37 bases between. DNA for the CDR3: TGCGCCAGCCGCGAAGCCCCAAAGGGGTGGCGGCAATTCTCCTACGACGAGCAGTACTTC. Protein product: CASREAPKGWRQFSYDEQYF.

The gene calls are TRBV7-9 and TRBJ1-1; D gene unclear. Per germline, CDR1 SEHNR and CDR2 FQNEAQ (reference sequence). The V and J ends lost 7 bases and 5 bases respectively, with 20 bases between them. The CDR3 extends over 15 amino acids. CDR3 in amino acids: CASTSPLGRQTEAFF. CDR3 DNA sequence: TGTGCCAGCACCTCCCCTCTCGGGAGACAAACTGAAGCTTTCTTT.

The V and J genes are TRBV27 and TRBJ2-3; 13 bases are shared with TRBD2. With 5 bases clipped from V and 5 bases from J, the junction kept 4 bases outside the gene matches. Germline CDR1 MNHEY, CDR2 SMNVEV (reference sequence). The CDR3 spans 15 residues. The DNA of the CDR3 is TGTGCCAGCAGTGCCCGGACTAGCGGGGGAGATACGCAGTATTTT. It codes for CASSARTSGGDTQYF.